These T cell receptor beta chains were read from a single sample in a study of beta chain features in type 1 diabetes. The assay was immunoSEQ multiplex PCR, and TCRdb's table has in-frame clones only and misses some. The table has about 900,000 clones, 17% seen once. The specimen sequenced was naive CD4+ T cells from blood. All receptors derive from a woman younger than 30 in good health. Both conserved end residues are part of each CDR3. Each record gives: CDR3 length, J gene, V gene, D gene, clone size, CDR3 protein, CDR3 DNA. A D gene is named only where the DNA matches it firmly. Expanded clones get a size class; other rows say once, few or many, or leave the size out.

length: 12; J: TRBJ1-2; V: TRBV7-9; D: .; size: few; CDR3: CASTVQGEGYTF; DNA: TGTGCCAGCACCGTACAGGGCGAAGGCTACACCTTC
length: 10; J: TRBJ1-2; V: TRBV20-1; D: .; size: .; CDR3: CSASHGRLLF; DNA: TGCAGTGCTAGTCACGGCCGCCTCCTCTTC
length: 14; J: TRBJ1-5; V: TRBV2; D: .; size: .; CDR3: CASSGRGAGQPQHF; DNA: TGTGCCAGCAGTGGGCGGGGCGCGGGACAGCCCCAGCATTTT
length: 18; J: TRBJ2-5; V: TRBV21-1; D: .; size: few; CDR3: CASSSRLAKRGYQETQYF; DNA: TGTGCCAGCAGCTCCCGACTAGCAAAGAGAGGGTACCAAGAGACCCAGTACTTC
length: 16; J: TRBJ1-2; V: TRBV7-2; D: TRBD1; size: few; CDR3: CASSSPKRATGDGYTF; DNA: TGTGCCAGCAGCTCGCCGAAAAGGGCCACAGGGGACGGCTACACCTTC
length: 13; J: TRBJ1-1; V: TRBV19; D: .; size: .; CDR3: CASSRRRDTEAFF; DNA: TGTGCCAGTAGTAGACGGCGGGACACTGAAGCTTTCTTT
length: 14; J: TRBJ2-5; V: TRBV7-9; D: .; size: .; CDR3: CASSFVLGGETQYF; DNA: TGTGCCAGCAGCTTCGTCCTGGGGGGAGAGACCCAGTACTTC
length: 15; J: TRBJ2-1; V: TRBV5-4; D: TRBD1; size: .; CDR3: CASSLAGTGDREQFF; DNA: TGTGCCAGCAGCTTGGCAGGGACAGGGGACCGGGAGCAGTTCTTC
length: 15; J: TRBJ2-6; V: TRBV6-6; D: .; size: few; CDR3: CASRRGNTGANVLTF; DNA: TGTGCCAGTCGTAGGGGTAATACTGGGGCCAACGTCCTGACTTTC
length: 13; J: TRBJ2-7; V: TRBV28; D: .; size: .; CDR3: CASSFVLSYEQYF; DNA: TGTGCCAGCAGTTTTGTTCTATCCTACGAGCAGTACTTC
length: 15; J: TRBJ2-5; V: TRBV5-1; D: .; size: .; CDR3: CASSSYTTSSETQYF; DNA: TGCGCCAGCAGCTCGTACACAACCAGCTCAGAGACCCAGTACTTC
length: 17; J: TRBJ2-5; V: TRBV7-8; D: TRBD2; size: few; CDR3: CASSWTSGLAVQETQYF; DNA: TGTGCCAGCAGCTGGACTAGCGGGTTGGCTGTGCAAGAGACCCAGTACTTC
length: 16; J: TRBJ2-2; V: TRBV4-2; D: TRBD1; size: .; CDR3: CASSQGDRGTTGELFF; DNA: TGTGCCAGCAGCCAAGGGGACAGGGGGACCACCGGGGAGCTGTTTTTT
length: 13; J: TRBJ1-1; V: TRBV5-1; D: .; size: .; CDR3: CASGASPDTEAFF; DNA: TGCGCCAGCGGTGCCTCCCCGGACACTGAAGCTTTCTTT
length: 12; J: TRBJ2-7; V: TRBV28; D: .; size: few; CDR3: CATSLGYHEQYF; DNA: TGTGCCACCAGCCTAGGTTACCACGAGCAGTACTTC
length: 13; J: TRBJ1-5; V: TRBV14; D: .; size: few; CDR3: CASSQDLGQPQHF; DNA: TGTGCCAGCAGCCAAGATCTAGGGCAGCCCCAGCATTTT
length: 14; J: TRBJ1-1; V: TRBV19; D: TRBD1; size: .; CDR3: CASSIGTANTEAFF; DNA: TGTGCCAGTAGTATCGGGACAGCGAACACTGAAGCTTTCTTT
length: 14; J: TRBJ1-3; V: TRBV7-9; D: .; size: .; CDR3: CASSFSDTGNTIYF; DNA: TGTGCCAGCAGCTTCAGCGACACTGGAAACACCATATATTTT
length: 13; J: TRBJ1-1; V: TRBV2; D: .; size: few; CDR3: CASSHDRNTEAFF; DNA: TGTGCCAGCTCGCATGACAGGAACACTGAAGCTTTCTTT
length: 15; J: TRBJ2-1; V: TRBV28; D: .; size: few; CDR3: CATLRVATGYNEQFF; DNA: TGTGCCACACTAAGGGTAGCGACGGGCTACAATGAGCAGTTCTTC
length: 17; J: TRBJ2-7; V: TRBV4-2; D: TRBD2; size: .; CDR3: CASSPSGHSGRGDEQYF; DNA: TGTGCCAGCAGCCCCTCGGGGCATAGCGGGAGGGGAGACGAGCAGTACTTC
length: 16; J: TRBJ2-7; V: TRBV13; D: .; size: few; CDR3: CASSLGFGGLSYEQYF; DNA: TGTGCCAGCAGCTTAGGCTTTGGCGGCTTATCCTACGAGCAGTACTTC
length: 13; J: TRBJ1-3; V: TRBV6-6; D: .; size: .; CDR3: CASIIGFGNTIYF; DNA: TGTGCCAGCATAATAGGGTTCGGAAACACCATATATTTT
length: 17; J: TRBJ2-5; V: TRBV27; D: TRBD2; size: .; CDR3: CASSQGLAGVGGETQYF; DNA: TGTGCCAGCAGTCAGGGACTAGCGGGAGTGGGAGGAGAGACCCAGTACTTC
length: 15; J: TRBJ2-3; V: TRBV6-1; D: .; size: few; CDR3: CASSDHPKGTDTQYF; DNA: TGTGCCAGCAGTGACCACCCAAAGGGCACAGATACGCAGTATTTT
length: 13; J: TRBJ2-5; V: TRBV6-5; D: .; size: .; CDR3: CACSRVRKETQYF; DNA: TGTGCTTGCTCGCGAGTCAGAAAAGAGACCCAGTACTTC
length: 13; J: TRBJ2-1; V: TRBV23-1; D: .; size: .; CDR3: CASSQGSDNEQFF; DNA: TGCGCCAGCAGTCAAGGGAGCGACAATGAGCAGTTCTTC
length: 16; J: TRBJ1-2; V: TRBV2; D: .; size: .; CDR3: CASSKTETLANYGYTF; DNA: TGTGCCAGCAGTAAAACAGAGACCTTAGCTAACTATGGCTACACCTTC
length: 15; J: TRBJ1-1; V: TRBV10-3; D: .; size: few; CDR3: CAISEGITANTEAFF; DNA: TGTGCCATCAGTGAGGGGATTACGGCGAACACTGAAGCTTTCTTT
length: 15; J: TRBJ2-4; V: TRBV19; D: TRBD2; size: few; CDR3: CASSIGPGGYNIQYF; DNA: TGTGCCAGTAGTATAGGGCCGGGGGGTTACAACATTCAGTACTTC
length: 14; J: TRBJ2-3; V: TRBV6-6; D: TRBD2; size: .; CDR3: CASRAGGPSDTQYF; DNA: TGTGCCAGCCGGGCGGGAGGGCCCTCAGATACGCAGTATTTT
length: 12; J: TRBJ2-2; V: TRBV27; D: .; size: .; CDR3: CASSYYTGELFF; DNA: TGTGCCAGCAGCTACTACACCGGGGAGCTGTTTTTT
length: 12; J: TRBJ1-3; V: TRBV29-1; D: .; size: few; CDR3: CSVAGSGNTIYF; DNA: TGCAGCGTTGCAGGGTCCGGAAACACCATATATTTT
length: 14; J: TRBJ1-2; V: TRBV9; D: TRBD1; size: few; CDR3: CASSSQTGSYGYTF; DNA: TGTGCCAGCAGCTCGCAGACAGGGTCCTATGGCTACACCTTC
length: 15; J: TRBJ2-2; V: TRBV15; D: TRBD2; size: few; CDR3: CATSTGLAGTGELFF; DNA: TGTGCCACCAGCACAGGACTAGCAGGCACCGGGGAGCTGTTTTTT
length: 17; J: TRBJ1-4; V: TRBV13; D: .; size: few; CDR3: CASSPRGGLEWREKLFF; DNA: TGTGCCAGCAGCCCCAGGGGAGGGCTGGAGTGGAGGGAAAAACTGTTTTTT
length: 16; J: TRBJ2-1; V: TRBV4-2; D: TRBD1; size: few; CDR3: CASSYTGTGVMDEQFF; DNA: TGTGCCAGCAGCTACACCGGGACAGGGGTGATGGATGAGCAGTTCTTC
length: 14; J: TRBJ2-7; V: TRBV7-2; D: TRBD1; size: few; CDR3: CASSMKTGLNEQYF; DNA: TGTGCCAGCAGCATGAAGACAGGGCTGAACGAGCAGTACTTC
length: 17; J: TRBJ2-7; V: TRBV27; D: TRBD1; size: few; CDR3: CASSFWTGAGAGYEQYF; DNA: TGTGCCAGCAGTTTTTGGACAGGGGCCGGAGCCGGCTACGAGCAGTACTTC
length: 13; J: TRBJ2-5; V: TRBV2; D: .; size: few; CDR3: CASSGTVQETQYF; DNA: TGTGCCAGCAGTGGGACAGTACAAGAGACCCAGTACTTC
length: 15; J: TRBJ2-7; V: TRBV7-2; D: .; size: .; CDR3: CASSPQGNLIYEQYF; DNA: TGTGCCAGCAGCCCGCAGGGGAATCTTATCTACGAGCAGTACTTC
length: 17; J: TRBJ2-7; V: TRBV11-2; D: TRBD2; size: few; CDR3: CASSSFGWREATYEQYF; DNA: TGTGCCAGCAGCTCTTTTGGCTGGCGGGAGGCCACCTACGAGCAGTACTTC
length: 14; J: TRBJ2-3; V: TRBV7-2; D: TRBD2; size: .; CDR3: CASSLWEGEDTQYF; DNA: TGTGCCAGCAGCTTATGGGAGGGCGAGGATACGCAGTATTTT
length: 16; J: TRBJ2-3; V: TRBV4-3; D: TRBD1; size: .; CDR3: CASSQMNRGPTDTQYF; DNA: TGCGCCAGCAGCCAGATGAACAGGGGCCCCACAGATACGCAGTATTTT
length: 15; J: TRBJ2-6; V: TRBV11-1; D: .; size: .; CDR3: CASSLDLPGANVLTF; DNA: TGTGCCAGCAGCTTAGATCTTCCTGGGGCCAACGTCCTGACTTTC
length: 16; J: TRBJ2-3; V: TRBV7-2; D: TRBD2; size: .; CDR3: CASSLGASGLGDTQYF; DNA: TGTGCCAGCAGCTTAGGGGCTAGCGGGTTAGGTGATACGCAGTATTTT
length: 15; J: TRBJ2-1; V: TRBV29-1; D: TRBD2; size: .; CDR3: CSVERTSGRGNEQFF; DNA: TGCAGCGTTGAAAGGACTAGCGGGAGGGGCAATGAGCAGTTCTTC
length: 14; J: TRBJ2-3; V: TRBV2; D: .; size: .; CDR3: CASSPPDLSDTQYF; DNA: TGTGCCAGCAGCCCGCCGGACTTATCAGATACGCAGTATTTT